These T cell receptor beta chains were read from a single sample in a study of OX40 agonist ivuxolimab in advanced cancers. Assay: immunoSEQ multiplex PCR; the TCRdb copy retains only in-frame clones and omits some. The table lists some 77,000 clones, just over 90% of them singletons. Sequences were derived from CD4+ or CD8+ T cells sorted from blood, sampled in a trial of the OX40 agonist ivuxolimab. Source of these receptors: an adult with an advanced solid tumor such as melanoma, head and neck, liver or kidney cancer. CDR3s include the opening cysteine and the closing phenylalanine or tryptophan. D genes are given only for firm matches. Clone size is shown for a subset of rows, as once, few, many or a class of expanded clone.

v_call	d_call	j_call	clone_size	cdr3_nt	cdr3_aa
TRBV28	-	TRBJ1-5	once	TGTGGGGCAGGGGAGGGGAGACAGCCCCAGCATTTT	CGAGEGRQPQHF
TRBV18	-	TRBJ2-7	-	TGTGCCAGCTCACCGGACTACGAGCAGTACTTC	CASSPDYEQYF
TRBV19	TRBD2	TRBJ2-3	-	TGTGCCTCAGAGCGGGACCGCACAGATACGCAGTATTTT	CASERDRTDTQYF
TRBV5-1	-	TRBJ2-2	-	TGCGCCAGCAGCTTGATAGCCACTAACACCGGGGAGCTGTTTTTT	CASSLIATNTGELFF
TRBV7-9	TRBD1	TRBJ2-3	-	TGTGCCAGCAGGACAGGGACAGGAAGCACAGATACGCAGTATTTT	CASRTGTGSTDTQYF
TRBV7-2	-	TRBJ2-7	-	TGTGCCAGCAGCTTCGCCGGTAACTCCTACGAGCAGTACTTC	CASSFAGNSYEQYF
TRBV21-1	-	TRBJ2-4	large	TGTGCCAGCAGTTTAGGACAGGGATATATTGGGGCCAAAAACATTCAGTACTTC	CASSLGQGYIGAKNIQYF
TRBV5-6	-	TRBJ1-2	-	TGTGCCAGCAGCTTCTACAACCAGAACTATGGCTACACCTTC	CASSFYNQNYGYTF
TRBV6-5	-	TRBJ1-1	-	TGTGCCAGCAGTTACTCGTTTAGGCTGACCACTGAAGCTTTCTTT	CASSYSFRLTTEAFF
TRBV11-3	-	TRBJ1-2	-	TGTGCCAGCAGCCCCTTTAATGAAGGCTACACCTTC	CASSPFNEGYTF
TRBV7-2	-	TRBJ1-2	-	TGTGCCAGCAGCCATCCCGGCCCTACTTGGGGCTACACCTTC	CASSHPGPTWGYTF
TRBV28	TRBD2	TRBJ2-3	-	TGTGCCAGCAGTCCTTTCCTTGGACTAGCGGGAGGGCCCTCCGGCACAGATACGCAGTATTTT	CASSPFLGLAGGPSGTDTQYF
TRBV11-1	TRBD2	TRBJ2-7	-	TGTGCCAGCACGGCGACTAGCGCACAAGCCCACGAGCAGTACTTC	CASTATSAQAHEQYF
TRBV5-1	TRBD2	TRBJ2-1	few	TGCGCCAGCAGCTTGGGACTAGCGGGAGGGAAGAATGAGCAGTTCTTC	CASSLGLAGGKNEQFF
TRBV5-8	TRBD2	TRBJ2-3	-	TGTGCCAGCAGCTTGGCCAAGACTAGCGGGGGCACAGATACGCAGTATTTT	CASSLAKTSGGTDTQYF
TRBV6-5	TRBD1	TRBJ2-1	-	TGTGCCAGCAGACCAACAGGGGGCCCCTACAATGAGCAGTTCTTC	CASRPTGGPYNEQFF
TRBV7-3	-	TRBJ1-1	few	TGTGCCAGCAGCTTAACTGGAGCGAACACTGAAGCTTTCTTT	CASSLTGANTEAFF
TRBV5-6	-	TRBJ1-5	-	TGTGCCAGCAGCTTAGGAGGGTATCAGCCCCAGCATTTT	CASSLGGYQPQHF
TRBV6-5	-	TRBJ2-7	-	TGTGCCAGCAGTTACTCCGGGACCACGCGGGACGAGCAGTACTTC	CASSYSGTTRDEQYF
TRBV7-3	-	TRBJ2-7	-	TGTGCCAGCAGCCCCGACAGGCAGGGGGAGCAGTACTTC	CASSPDRQGEQYF
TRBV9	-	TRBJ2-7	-	TGTGCCAGCAGCACGGACCAGAGCTCCTACGAGCAGTACTTC	CASSTDQSSYEQYF
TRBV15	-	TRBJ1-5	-	TGTGCCACCAATCAGGATCCCTTTCAGCCCCAGCATTTT	CATNQDPFQPQHF
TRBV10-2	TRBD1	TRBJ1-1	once	TGCGCCAGCAGGGAGACAGGGACCCCTGAAGCTTTCTTT	CASRETGTPEAFF
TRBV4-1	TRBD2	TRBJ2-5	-	TGCGCCAGCAGCCAAGGAGGAGCGGGAGCGAGGGGAGAGCAGTACTTC	CASSQGGAGARGEQYF
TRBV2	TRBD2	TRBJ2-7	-	TGTGCCAGCAGTGGAGGGGCGGGAGTCATCCACGAGCAGTACTTC	CASSGGAGVIHEQYF
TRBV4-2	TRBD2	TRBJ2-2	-	TGTGCCAGCAGCCAAGAGAGCGGGACGAACACCGGGGAGCTGTTTTTT	CASSQESGTNTGELFF
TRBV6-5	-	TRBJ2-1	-	TGTGCCAGCAGTCAGCGGACCCTCATCCATGAGCAGTTCTTC	CASSQRTLIHEQFF
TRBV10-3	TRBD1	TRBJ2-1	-	TGTGCCATCAGTGGACAGGGGGGTGGCAATGAGCAGTTCTTC	CAISGQGGGNEQFF
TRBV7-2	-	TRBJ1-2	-	TGTGCCAGCAGCTTAAGGTTCTATGGCTACACCTTC	CASSLRFYGYTF
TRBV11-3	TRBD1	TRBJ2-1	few	TGTGCCAGCAGCTTAAACAGGGGTGACTACAATGAGCAGTTCTTC	CASSLNRGDYNEQFF
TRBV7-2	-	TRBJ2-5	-	TGTGCCAGCAGCACGGACACCCAAGAGACCCAGTACTTC	CASSTDTQETQYF
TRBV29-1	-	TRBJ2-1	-	TGCAGCGTTGAAGAATGGGGCCTGAACCGTGAGCAGTTCTTC	CSVEEWGLNREQFF
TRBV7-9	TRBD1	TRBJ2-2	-	TGTGCCAGCAGCCGGGACAGCAACACCGGGGAGCTGTTTTTT	CASSRDSNTGELFF
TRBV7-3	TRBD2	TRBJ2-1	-	TGTGCCAGCAGCTTAAGGCGGGAGCCCTACAATGAGCAGTTCTTC	CASSLRREPYNEQFF
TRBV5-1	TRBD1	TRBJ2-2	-	TGCGCCAGCAGCTCCTGGACAGGGCCCACCGGGGAGCTGTTTTTT	CASSSWTGPTGELFF
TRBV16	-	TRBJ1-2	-	TGTGCCAGTCAAGCCTCGGGGAGTGGCTACACCTTC	CASQASGSGYTF
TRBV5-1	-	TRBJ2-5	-	TGCGCCAGCAGCTTTACTAGTCCCCAAGAGACCCAGTACTTC	CASSFTSPQETQYF
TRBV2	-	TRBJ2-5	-	TGTGCCAGAAGACCTGGGGAGACCCAGTACTTC	CARRPGETQYF
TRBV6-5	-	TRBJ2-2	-	TGTGCCAGCAGAACCACCGGGGCCCTGGGCGGGGAGCTGTTTTTT	CASRTTGALGGELFF
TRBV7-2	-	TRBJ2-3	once	TGTGCCAGCAGCTTAGTAGGGGGAGGGGGTGCAGATACGCAGTATTTT	CASSLVGGGGADTQYF
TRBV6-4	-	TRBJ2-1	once	TGTGCCAGCAGAAAAAGCCGTCAAGCTGAGCAGTTCTTC	CASRKSRQAEQFF